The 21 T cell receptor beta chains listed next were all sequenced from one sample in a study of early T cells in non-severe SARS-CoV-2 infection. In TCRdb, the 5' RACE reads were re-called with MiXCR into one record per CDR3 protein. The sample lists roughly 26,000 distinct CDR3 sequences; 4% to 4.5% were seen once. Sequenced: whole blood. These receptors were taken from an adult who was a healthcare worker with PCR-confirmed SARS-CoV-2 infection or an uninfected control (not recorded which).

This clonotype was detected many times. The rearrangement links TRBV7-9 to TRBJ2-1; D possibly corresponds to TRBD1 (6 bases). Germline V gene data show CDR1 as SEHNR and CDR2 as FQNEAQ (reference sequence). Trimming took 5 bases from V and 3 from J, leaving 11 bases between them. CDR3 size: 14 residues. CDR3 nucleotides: TGTGCCAGCAGCACCCAGGGGAGCTACAATGAGCAGTTCTTC. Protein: CASSTQGSYNEQFF. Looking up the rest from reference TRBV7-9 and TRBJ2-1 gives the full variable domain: DTGVSQNPRHKITKRGQNVTFRCDPISEHNRLYWYRQTLGQGPEFLTYFQNEAQLEKSRLLSDRFSAERPKGSFSTLEIQRTEQGDSAMYLCASSTQGSYNEQFFGPGTRLTVL.

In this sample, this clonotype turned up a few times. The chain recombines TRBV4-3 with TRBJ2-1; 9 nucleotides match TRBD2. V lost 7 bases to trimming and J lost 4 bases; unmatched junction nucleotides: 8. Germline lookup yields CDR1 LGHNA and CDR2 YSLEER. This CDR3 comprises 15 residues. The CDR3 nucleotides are TGCGCCAGCAACCGGGCGGGAGGGACTTACAATGAGCAGTTCTTC. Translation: CASNRAGGTYNEQFF.

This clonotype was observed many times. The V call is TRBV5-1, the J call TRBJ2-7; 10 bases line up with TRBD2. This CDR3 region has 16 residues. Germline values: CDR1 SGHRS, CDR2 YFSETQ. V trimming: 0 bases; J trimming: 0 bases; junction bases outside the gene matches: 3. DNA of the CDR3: TGCGCCAGCAGCTTGGCCCCTAGCGGGAGCTCCTACGAGCAGTACTTC. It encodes CASSLAPSGSSYEQYF.

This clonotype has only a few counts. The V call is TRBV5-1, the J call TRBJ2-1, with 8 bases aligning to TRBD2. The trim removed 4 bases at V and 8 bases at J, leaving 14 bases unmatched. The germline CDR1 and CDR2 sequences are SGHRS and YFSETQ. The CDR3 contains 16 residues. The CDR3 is CASSPFVIAGSDEQFF. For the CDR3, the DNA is TGCGCCAGCAGCCCCTTCGTGATAGCGGGGTCAGATGAGCAGTTCTTC.

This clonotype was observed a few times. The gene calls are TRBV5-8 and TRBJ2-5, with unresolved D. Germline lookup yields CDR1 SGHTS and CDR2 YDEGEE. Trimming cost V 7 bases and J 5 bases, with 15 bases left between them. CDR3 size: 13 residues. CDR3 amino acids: CASPAGIVETQYF. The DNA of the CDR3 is TGTGCCAGCCCAGCTGGGATCGTCGAGACCCAGTACTTC. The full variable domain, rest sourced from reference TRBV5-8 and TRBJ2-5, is EAGVTQSPTHLIKTRGQQATLRCSPISGHTSVYWYQQALGLGLQFLLWYDEGEERNRGNFPPRFSGRQFPNYSSELNVNALELEDSALYLCASPAGIVETQYFGPGTRLLVL.

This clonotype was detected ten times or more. The CDR3 DNA reads as TGTGCCAGCAGCTTAAGCGGGAACTCCTACAATGAGCAGTTCTTC. It specifies CASSLSGNSYNEQFF. The chain has TRBV7-2 and TRBJ2-1; 7 bases align to TRBD2. The CDR3 is 15 residues long. Germline V gives CDR1 SGHTA, CDR2 FQGNSA. The ends lost 2 bases at V and 0 bases at J; junction bases unmatched: 1.

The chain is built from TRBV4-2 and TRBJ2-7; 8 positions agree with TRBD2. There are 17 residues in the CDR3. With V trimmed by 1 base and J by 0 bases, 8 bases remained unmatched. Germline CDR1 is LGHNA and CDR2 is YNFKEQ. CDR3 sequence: CASSQVQLADLSYEQYF. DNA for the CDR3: TGTGCCAGCAGCCAAGTGCAACTAGCGGATCTCTCCTACGAGCAGTACTTC.

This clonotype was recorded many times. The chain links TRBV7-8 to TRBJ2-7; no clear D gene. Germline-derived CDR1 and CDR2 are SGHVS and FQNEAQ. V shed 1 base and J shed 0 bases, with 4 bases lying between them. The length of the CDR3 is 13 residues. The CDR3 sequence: CASSLGPSYEQYF. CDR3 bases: TGTGCCAGCAGCTTAGGACCCTCCTACGAGCAGTACTTC. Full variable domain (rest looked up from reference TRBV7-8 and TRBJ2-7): GAGVSQSPRYKVAKRGQDVALRCDPISGHVSLFWYQQALGQGPEFLTYFQNEAQLDKSGLPSDRFFAERPEGSVSTLKIQRTQQEDSAVYLCASSLGPSYEQYFGPGTRLTVT.

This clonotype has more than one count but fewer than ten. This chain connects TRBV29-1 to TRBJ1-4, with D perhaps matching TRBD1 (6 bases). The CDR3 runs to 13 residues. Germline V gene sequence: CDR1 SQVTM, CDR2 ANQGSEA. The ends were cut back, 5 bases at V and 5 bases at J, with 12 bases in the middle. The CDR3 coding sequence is TGCAGCGTTTGGGACATTCTCAATGAAAAACTGTTTTTT. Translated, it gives CSVWDILNEKLFF.

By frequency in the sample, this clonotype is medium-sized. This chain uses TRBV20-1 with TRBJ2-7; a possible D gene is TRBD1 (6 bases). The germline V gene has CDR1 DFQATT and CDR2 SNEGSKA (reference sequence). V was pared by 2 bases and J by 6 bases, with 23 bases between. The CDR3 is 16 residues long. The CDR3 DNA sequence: TGCAGTGCTAGACTACCTGGACAGAGGGGTCCTGGCGAGCAGTACTTC. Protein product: CSARLPGQRGPGEQYF.

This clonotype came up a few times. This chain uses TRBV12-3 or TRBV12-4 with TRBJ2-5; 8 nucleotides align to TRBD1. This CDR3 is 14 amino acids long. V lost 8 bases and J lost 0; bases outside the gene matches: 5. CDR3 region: CASVTGAYQETQYF. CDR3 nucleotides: TGTGCCAGCGTGACAGGGGCCTACCAAGAGACCCAGTACTTC.

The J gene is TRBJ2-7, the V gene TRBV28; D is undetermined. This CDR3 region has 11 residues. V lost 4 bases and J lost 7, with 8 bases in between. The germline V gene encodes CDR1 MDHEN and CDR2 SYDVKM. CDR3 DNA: TGTGCCAGCAGTTCGGTGCGTGAGCAGTACTTC. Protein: CASSSVREQYF.

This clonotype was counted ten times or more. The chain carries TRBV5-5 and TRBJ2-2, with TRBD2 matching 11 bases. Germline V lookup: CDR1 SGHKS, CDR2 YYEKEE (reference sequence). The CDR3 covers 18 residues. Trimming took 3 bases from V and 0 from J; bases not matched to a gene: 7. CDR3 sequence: CASSSIAGGYSNTGELFF. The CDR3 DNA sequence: TGTGCCAGCAGCTCCATAGCGGGAGGGTATTCGAACACCGGGGAGCTGTTTTTT.

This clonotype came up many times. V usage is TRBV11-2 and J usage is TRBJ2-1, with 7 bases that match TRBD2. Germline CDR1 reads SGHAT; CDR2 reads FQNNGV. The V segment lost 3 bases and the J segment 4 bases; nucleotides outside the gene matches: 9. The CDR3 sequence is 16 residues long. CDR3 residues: CASSLLAANLYNEQFF. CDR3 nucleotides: TGTGCCAGCAGCTTGCTAGCGGCCAACCTGTACAATGAGCAGTTCTTC.

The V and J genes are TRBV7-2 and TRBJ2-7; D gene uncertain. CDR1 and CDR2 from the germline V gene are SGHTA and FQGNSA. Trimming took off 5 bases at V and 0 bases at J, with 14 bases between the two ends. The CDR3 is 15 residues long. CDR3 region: CASSPYVAGSYEQYF. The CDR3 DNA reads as TGTGCCAGCAGCCCCTATGTTGCTGGCTCCTACGAGCAGTACTTC.

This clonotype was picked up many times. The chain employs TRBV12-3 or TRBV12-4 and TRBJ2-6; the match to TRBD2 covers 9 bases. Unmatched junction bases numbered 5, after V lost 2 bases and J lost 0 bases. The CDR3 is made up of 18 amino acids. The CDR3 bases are TGTGCCAGCAGTTTATCTGCGGGAGGGGGCTCTGGGGCCAACGTCCTGACTTTC. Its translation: CASSLSAGGGSGANVLTF.

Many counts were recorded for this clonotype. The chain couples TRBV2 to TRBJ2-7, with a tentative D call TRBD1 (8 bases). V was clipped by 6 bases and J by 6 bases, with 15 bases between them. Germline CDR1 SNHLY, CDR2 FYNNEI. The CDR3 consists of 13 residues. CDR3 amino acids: CASSSTGGAEQYF. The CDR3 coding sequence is TGTGCCAGCAGCTCAACAGGGGGGGCCGAGCAGTACTTC.

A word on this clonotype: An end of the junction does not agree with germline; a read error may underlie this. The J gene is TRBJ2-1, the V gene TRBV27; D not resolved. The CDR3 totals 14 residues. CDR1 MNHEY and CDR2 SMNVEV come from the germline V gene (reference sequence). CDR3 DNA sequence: TGTACCAGCACCAGCATGACGGGTAACAATGAGCAGTTCTTC. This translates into CTSTSMTGNNEQFF.

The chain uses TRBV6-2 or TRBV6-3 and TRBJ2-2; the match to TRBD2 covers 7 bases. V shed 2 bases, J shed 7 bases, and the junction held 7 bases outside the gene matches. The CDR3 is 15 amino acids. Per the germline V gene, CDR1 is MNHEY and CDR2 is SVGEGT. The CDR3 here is CASSYGAGVVGELFF. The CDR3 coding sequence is TGTGCCAGCAGTTACGGGGCGGGAGTTGTCGGGGAGCTGTTTTTT.

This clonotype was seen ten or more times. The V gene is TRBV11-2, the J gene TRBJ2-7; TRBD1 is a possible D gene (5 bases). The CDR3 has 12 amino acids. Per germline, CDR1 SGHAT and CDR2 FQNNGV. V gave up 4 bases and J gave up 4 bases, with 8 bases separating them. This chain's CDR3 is CASSYDSYEQYF. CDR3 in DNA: TGTGCCAGCAGCTACGACAGTTACGAGCAGTACTTC.

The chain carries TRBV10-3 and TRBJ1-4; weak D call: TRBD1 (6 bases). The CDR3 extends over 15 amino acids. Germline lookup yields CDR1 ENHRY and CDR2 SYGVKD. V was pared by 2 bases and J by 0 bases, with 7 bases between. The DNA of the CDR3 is TGTGCCATCAGTGAGGACAGGACAACTAATGAAAAACTGTTTTTT. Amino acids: CAISEDRTTNEKLFF.